This T cell receptor beta chain was observed in a study of T-cell memory formation after mild COVID-19. Study observations and caveats: While clones contracting from day 15 to 85 were balanced between CD4 and CD8, later expanders leaned CD4+.

One entry per CDR3 protein, called by TCRdb with MiXCR from the 5' RACE reads. The table shows approximately 440,000 distinct CDR3 sequences, with 20% occurring only once. In the case of this clonotype: Its antigen remains unknown.

The germline V gene encodes CDR1 LNHNV and CDR2 YYDKDF (reference sequence). V lost 5 bases and J lost 9, with 16 bases in between. CDR3 length equals 14 residues. The chain uses TRBV15 and TRBJ1-4; D possibly corresponds to TRBD1 (6 bases). Sequenced input: PBMCs or a T cell subset sorted from them (not recorded which). This TCR derives from an adult woman who had mild COVID-19 (a few samples of this study predate the infection). Cell type and time point are not known. The CDR3 DNA reads TGTGCCACCAGCGCAACAGGGTTCCCTCAAAAACTGTTTTTT. It translates to CATSATGFPQKLFF.